This TCR beta chain was sequenced for a study of blood T cell repertoires in COVID-19. Study-level background: Specimens from acute and convalescent COVID-19 originated in the United States, Italy and Spain.

Authors' processing steps: Nucleated cell counts were estimated from reference gene primer amplification. The repertoire was sequenced with immunoSEQ multiplex PCR; TCRdb's copy has only in-frame clones and lacks some. V and J calls and clone size are those listed in that table; D and trimming were worked out from the DNA. The top ten clones hold roughly 2.3% of a sample with hundreds of thousands of clones, roughly nine tenths of them seen once. The sample holds a few counts of this clone. The CDR3 covers 14 residues. Trimming took off 0 bases at V and 5 bases at J, with 12 bases between the two ends. CDR1 and CDR2 from the germline V gene are SGHKS and YYEKEE (reference sequence). Individuals drawn from around 25 US areas were roughly 18 to 95 years old. Recovered Cohort 3 donors showed two negative PCRs, clearance, or symptom resolution.

The V call is TRBV5-5, the J call TRBJ2-7, with D maybe TRBD1 (5 bases). Sequenced input: PBMCs or T cells enriched from blood (not recorded which). This TCR derives from a woman aged 18 to 35 who had recovered from COVID-19. Here the CDR3 reads CASSLVGRANEQYF. The CDR3 DNA is TGTGCCAGCAGCTTGGTCGGCAGGGCCAACGAGCAGTACTTC. Together with reference TRBV5-5 and TRBJ2-7, the CDR3 gives the full variable domain: DAGVTQSPTHLIKTRGQQVTLRCSPISGHKSVSWYQQVLGQGPQFIFQYYEKEERGRGNFPDRFSARQFPNYSSELNVNALLLGDSALYLCASSLVGRANEQYFGPGTRLTVT.